This TCR beta chain was observed in a study of Ad26.COV2.S vaccination and SARS-CoV-2 variants. The method was immunoSEQ multiplex PCR; TCRdb's version includes in-frame clones alone and lacks a portion of them. The sample carries 350,000 to 450,000 clones, about 90% recorded once. The TCR originated in a human donor who had recovered from COVID-19. The material was peripheral blood, obtained after recovery from COVID-19.

The CDR3 here is CASGHQPQHF. For the CDR3, the DNA is TGTGCCAGCGGACATCAGCCCCAGCATTTT. V and J are TRBV27 and TRBJ1-5; no firm D call. Germline-derived CDR1 and CDR2 are MNHEY and SMNVEV (reference sequence). Trimming left V 8 bases short and J 5 bases short, with 4 bases between. This CDR3 has 10 residues.